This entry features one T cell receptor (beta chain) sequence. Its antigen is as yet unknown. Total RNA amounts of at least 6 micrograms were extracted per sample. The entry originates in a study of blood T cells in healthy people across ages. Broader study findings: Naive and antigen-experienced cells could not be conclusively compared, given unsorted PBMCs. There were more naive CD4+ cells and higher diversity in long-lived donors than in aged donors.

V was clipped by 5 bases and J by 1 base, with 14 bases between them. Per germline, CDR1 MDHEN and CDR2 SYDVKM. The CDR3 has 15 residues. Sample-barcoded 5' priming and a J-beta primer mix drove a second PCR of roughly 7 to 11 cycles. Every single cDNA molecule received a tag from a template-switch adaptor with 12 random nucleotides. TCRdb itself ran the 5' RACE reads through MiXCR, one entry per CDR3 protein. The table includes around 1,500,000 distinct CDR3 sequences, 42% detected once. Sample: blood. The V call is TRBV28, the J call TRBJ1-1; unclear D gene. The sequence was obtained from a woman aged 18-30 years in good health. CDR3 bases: TGTGCCAGCAGTCTCACCCCAACGCCGAACACTGAAGCTTTCTTT. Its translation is CASSLTPTPNTEAFF.